One sample yielded the 14 T cell receptor beta chains listed below, sequenced in a study of blood T cell repertoires in COVID-19. Only in-frame clones appear in the TCRdb table, and some are missing; sequencing was by immunoSEQ multiplex PCR. The sample has about 440,000 clones, roughly 88% seen once. The sample taken for sequencing was peripheral blood. Receptors originate from a woman aged 50 to 60 with COVID-19, enrolled during active disease.

This rearrangement joins TRBV9 to TRBJ1-1, with TRBD1 as a possible D gene (6 bases). Germline V lookup: CDR1 SGDLS, CDR2 YYNGEE. The CDR3 contains 16 residues. Between the trimmed V and J ends, which lost 3 bases and 6 bases, there was a span of 21 bases. Written as DNA, the CDR3 is TGTGCCAGCAGCGCCCCACAGGGTCTCCTAGGGGCTGAAGCTTTCTTT. The encoded protein is CASSAPQGLLGAEAFF.

This chain uses TRBV12-3 or TRBV12-4 with TRBJ1-1; D remains ambiguous. The CDR3 sequence is 13 residues long. V shed 5 bases and J shed 3 bases, with 10 bases lying between them. The CDR3 DNA is TGTGCCAGCAGTCCCTCCCCTTACACTGAAGCTTTCTTT. Protein product: CASSPSPYTEAFF.

The V gene is TRBV3-1 (or the pseudogene TRBV3-2), the J gene TRBJ2-3; TRBD1 is a possible D gene (5 bases). CDR1 LGHDT and CDR2 YNNKEL come from the germline V gene (reference sequence). The V and J ends lost 8 bases and 1 base respectively, with 7 bases between them. The CDR3 runs 12 residues. The CDR3, as DNA: TGTGCCAGCGCACAGGGCACAGATACGCAGTATTTT. This gives the protein CASAQGTDTQYF.

The chain has TRBV5-8 and TRBJ2-2; maybe TRBD2 (5 bases). The germline V gene has CDR1 SGHTS and CDR2 YDEGEE. CDR3 size: 15 residues. The V end lost 0 bases, the J end lost 0 bases, and 6 bases lay between the germline ends. CDR3 nucleotide sequence: TGTGCCAGCAGCTTGGTACTAGCGAACACCGGGGAGCTGTTTTTT. Protein: CASSLVLANTGELFF.

The V and J genes are TRBV5-1 and TRBJ2-4; 8 bases are a match to TRBD2. CDR3 size: 16 residues. V lost 0 bases to trimming and J lost 1 base; unmatched junction nucleotides: 3. Germline assignment: CDR1 SGHRS and CDR2 YFSETQ. The CDR3 nucleotides are TGCGCCAGCAGCTTGGAAATAGCGGGGGCCAAAAACATTCAGTACTTC. It encodes CASSLEIAGAKNIQYF.

This sequence joins TRBV24-1 and TRBJ2-1; a weak D match, TRBD1 (8 bases). The CDR3 sequence is 15 residues long. Trimming removed 4 bases at V and 5 bases at J, with 14 bases between. The germline V gene has CDR1 KGHDR and CDR2 SFDVKD. CDR3 DNA: TGTGCCACCAGTGACCGGGAGGACAGGGACAATGAGCAGTTCTTC. Translation: CATSDREDRDNEQFF.

V is TRBV28 and J is TRBJ2-1; D unclear. V was shortened by 6 bases and J by 5 bases, with 8 bases between the two germline ends. Germline CDR1 and CDR2: MDHEN and SYDVKM. The CDR3 covers 12 residues. The CDR3 DNA sequence: TGTGCCAGCAGCCCCGTAAACAATGAGCAGTTCTTC. Translation gives CASSPVNNEQFF.

V usage is TRBV4-2 and J usage is TRBJ2-2, with 7 bases that match TRBD1. The V and J ends lost 3 bases and 6 bases, in that order; junction bases with no gene match: 7. The CDR3 runs to 15 residues. CDR1 LGHNA and CDR2 YNFKEQ come from the germline V gene. The CDR3 nucleotides are TGTGCCAGCAGCCATTCTCAAGGGGGCTCCGGGGAGCTGTTTTTT. Translation: CASSHSQGGSGELFF.

The chain joins TRBV6-1 to TRBJ1-5; D remains unclear. Deletions cut 0 bases from V and 6 bases from J, with 9 bases between. The CDR3 runs to 14 residues. Germline V lookup: CDR1 MNHNS, CDR2 SASEGT. CDR3 bases: TGTGCCAGCAGTGAAGCCCCGAGGCGTCAGCCCCAGCATTTT. Protein product: CASSEAPRRQPQHF.

J is TRBJ1-1 and V is TRBV5-1; D is unclear. The V gene lost 0 bases and the J gene lost 13 bases, with 16 bases spanning the gap. Germline V gene lookup returns CDR1 SGHRS and CDR2 YFSETQ. The length of the CDR3 is 13 residues. CDR3 in amino acids: CASSLVSDDIGFF. In DNA form, the CDR3 reads TGCGCCAGCAGCTTGGTGTCGGATGACATCGGTTTCTTT. Full variable domain (rest looked up from reference TRBV5-1 and TRBJ1-1): KAGVTQTPRYLIKTRGQQVTLSCSPISGHRSVSWYQQTPGQGLQFLFEYFSETQRNKGNFPGRFSGRQFSNSRSEMNVSTLELGDSALYLCASSLVSDDIGFFGQGTRLTVV.

The chain links TRBV29-1 to TRBJ1-1; D perhaps matches TRBD1 (6 bases). The germline V gene encodes CDR1 SQVTM and CDR2 ANQGSEA. CDR3 size: 13 residues. The V gene lost 2 bases and the J gene lost 5 bases, with 12 bases spanning the gap. In DNA form, the CDR3 reads TGCAGCGTTGAAACGGCCCAGGGGACTGAAGCTTTCTTT. Translated: CSVETAQGTEAFF.

V gene TRBV19 combines with J gene TRBJ2-1; no clear D gene. The CDR3 consists of 11 residues. Deletions cut 5 bases from V and 10 bases from J, with 9 bases between. In germline, CDR1 is LNHDA, CDR2 SQIVND (reference sequence). The CDR3 spells CASSHSREQFF. CDR3 sequence (DNA): TGTGCCAGTAGTCACAGCCGAGAGCAGTTCTTC.

This chain joins TRBV10-3 and TRBJ1-2; D not resolved. Trimming shortened V by 8 bases and J by 1 base, and 5 bases separated the two germline ends. Germline-derived CDR1 and CDR2 are ENHRY and SYGVKD. The CDR3 has 11 amino acids. CDR3: CAIGGNYGYTF. CDR3 coding DNA: TGTGCCATCGGAGGTAACTATGGCTACACCTTC.

This clone was seen a single time. The chain employs TRBV11-2 and TRBJ1-2; D perhaps matches TRBD1 (6 bases). The CDR3 spans 15 residues. Trimming cost V 5 bases and J 0 bases, with 13 bases left between them. Germline-derived CDR1 and CDR2 are SGHAT and FQNNGV. The DNA for the CDR3 is TGTGCCAGCAGCCAGGACAGAGTCGCTAACTATGGCTACACCTTC. Amino acid sequence: CASSQDRVANYGYTF.